A selection of T cell receptor beta chains follows, all from one sample in a study of cytomegalovirus exposure and HLA in healthy donors. Assay: immunoSEQ multiplex PCR; the TCRdb copy retains only in-frame clones and omits some. Here the sample spans roughly 100,000 clones, around 67% being singletons. The sequencing input was PBMCs. These receptors were taken from a woman aged 50 to 65 in good health and CMV-seronegative. The conserved cysteine and the conserved F or W are not part of the CDR3 here. D genes are given only for firm matches. The size field is filled for only some rows; it gives once, few, many or a size class.

abundance: .
j_gene: TRBJ2-5
v_gene: TRBV6-6
d_gene: .
CDR3aa: ASSSGETQY

abundance: .
j_gene: TRBJ1-1
v_gene: TRBV28
d_gene: .
CDR3aa: ASSFQGEAF

abundance: .
j_gene: TRBJ1-1
v_gene: TRBV9
d_gene: TRBD1
CDR3aa: ASSVGPDREAEAF

abundance: .
j_gene: TRBJ1-3
v_gene: TRBV11-1
d_gene: .
CDR3aa: ASSFLPRRQFSSGNTIY

abundance: .
j_gene: TRBJ1-1
v_gene: TRBV19
d_gene: .
CDR3aa: ASSIDGVSTEAF

abundance: .
j_gene: TRBJ2-2
v_gene: TRBV7-8
d_gene: TRBD2
CDR3aa: ASSLTSVNTGELF

abundance: few
j_gene: TRBJ2-3
v_gene: TRBV5-8
d_gene: TRBD1
CDR3aa: ASSSTGLHTDTQY

abundance: .
j_gene: TRBJ2-1
v_gene: TRBV30
d_gene: TRBD2
CDR3aa: AWTVGGGRNEQF

abundance: few
j_gene: TRBJ1-2
v_gene: TRBV5-6
d_gene: .
CDR3aa: ASSLADYGYT

abundance: .
j_gene: TRBJ2-2
v_gene: TRBV9
d_gene: .
CDR3aa: ASSPRGGTGELF

abundance: .
j_gene: TRBJ2-5
v_gene: TRBV10-3
d_gene: .
CDR3aa: AISWTIFETQY

abundance: .
j_gene: TRBJ2-1
v_gene: TRBV5-8
d_gene: TRBD1
CDR3aa: ASSHDRGKYEQF

abundance: few
j_gene: TRBJ2-3
v_gene: TRBV9
d_gene: TRBD2
CDR3aa: ASSVASGSETDTQY

abundance: .
j_gene: TRBJ2-1
v_gene: TRBV11-2
d_gene: TRBD2
CDR3aa: ASSLTAGENEQF

abundance: .
j_gene: TRBJ1-4
v_gene: TRBV7-2
d_gene: TRBD1
CDR3aa: ASSYQTGTGGGKLF

abundance: .
j_gene: TRBJ1-6
v_gene: TRBV4-1
d_gene: .
CDR3aa: ASSQEVQGYNSPLH

abundance: .
j_gene: TRBJ2-1
v_gene: TRBV7-9
d_gene: TRBD2
CDR3aa: ASSLSASGGLEQF

abundance: .
j_gene: TRBJ2-3
v_gene: TRBV10-3
d_gene: .
CDR3aa: AIRRAGDTDTQY

abundance: few
j_gene: TRBJ1-1
v_gene: TRBV28
d_gene: .
CDR3aa: ASSLFFPGEAF

abundance: .
j_gene: TRBJ2-5
v_gene: TRBV19
d_gene: TRBD1
CDR3aa: ASSILQGMETQY

abundance: .
j_gene: TRBJ2-1
v_gene: TRBV7-3
d_gene: TRBD2
CDR3aa: ASSLMLAGGDNEQF

abundance: .
j_gene: TRBJ1-4
v_gene: TRBV10-3
d_gene: .
CDR3aa: AIRDSTTTEKLF

abundance: .
j_gene: TRBJ2-3
v_gene: TRBV11-3
d_gene: .
CDR3aa: ASSLVGVGTSTDTQY

abundance: few
j_gene: TRBJ2-6
v_gene: TRBV10-3
d_gene: .
CDR3aa: AISGGAHSSGANVLT

abundance: .
j_gene: TRBJ2-3
v_gene: TRBV27
d_gene: TRBD2
CDR3aa: ASGGLAGFTDTQY

abundance: .
j_gene: TRBJ2-5
v_gene: TRBV15
d_gene: .
CDR3aa: ATSRDRGTQY

abundance: few
j_gene: TRBJ2-2
v_gene: TRBV10-1
d_gene: TRBD1
CDR3aa: ASSPDRTNTRELF

abundance: few
j_gene: TRBJ2-7
v_gene: TRBV5-6
d_gene: TRBD2
CDR3aa: ASSRGLAGATRNEQY

abundance: .
j_gene: TRBJ2-5
v_gene: TRBV7-7
d_gene: TRBD2
CDR3aa: ASSLGTAGGLETQY

abundance: few
j_gene: TRBJ1-3
v_gene: TRBV2
d_gene: .
CDR3aa: ASSDGGASGNTIY

abundance: .
j_gene: TRBJ2-6
v_gene: TRBV5-1
d_gene: .
CDR3aa: ASSLSFGTGANVLT

abundance: .
j_gene: .
v_gene: TRBV29-1
d_gene: TRBD1
CDR3aa: SVRQGPYEQY

abundance: .
j_gene: TRBJ2-7
v_gene: TRBV7-2
d_gene: TRBD1
CDR3aa: ASSSSTGNYEQY

abundance: once
j_gene: TRBJ1-4
v_gene: TRBV2
d_gene: TRBD1
CDR3aa: ASGGTGRQNEKLF

abundance: .
j_gene: TRBJ2-7
v_gene: TRBV27
d_gene: .
CDR3aa: ASSSTGTYEQY

abundance: .
j_gene: TRBJ1-3
v_gene: TRBV19
d_gene: .
CDR3aa: ASSIEASGNTIY

abundance: .
j_gene: TRBJ1-4
v_gene: TRBV11-1
d_gene: TRBD1
CDR3aa: ASSRGQGGEKLF

abundance: .
j_gene: TRBJ1-4
v_gene: TRBV2
d_gene: .
CDR3aa: ASSESREGKLF

abundance: .
j_gene: TRBJ2-7
v_gene: TRBV18
d_gene: .
CDR3aa: ASSPWEYSYEQY

abundance: few
j_gene: TRBJ1-5
v_gene: TRBV4-1
d_gene: TRBD1
CDR3aa: ASSHKYRDSGNQPQH

abundance: once
j_gene: TRBJ2-2
v_gene: TRBV28
d_gene: TRBD1
CDR3aa: ASRVGQDTGELF

abundance: .
j_gene: TRBJ1-4
v_gene: TRBV29-1
d_gene: .
CDR3aa: SAQRTGEKLF

abundance: few
j_gene: TRBJ2-5
v_gene: TRBV11-2
d_gene: TRBD1
CDR3aa: ASVLDRVGTQY

abundance: medium-sized
j_gene: TRBJ2-7
v_gene: TRBV6-5
d_gene: .
CDR3aa: ASSYSLPGYEQY

abundance: .
j_gene: TRBJ2-5
v_gene: TRBV28
d_gene: TRBD1
CDR3aa: ASSPPTGVDRETQY

abundance: .
j_gene: TRBJ1-4
v_gene: TRBV5-1
d_gene: .
CDR3aa: ASSLQAPNEKLF

abundance: few
j_gene: TRBJ2-2
v_gene: TRBV10-3
d_gene: TRBD2
CDR3aa: AISDRPVRPGLADTGELF

abundance: few
j_gene: TRBJ2-3
v_gene: TRBV7-9
d_gene: TRBD2
CDR3aa: ASSLARSGITDTQY

abundance: .
j_gene: TRBJ2-2
v_gene: TRBV5-1
d_gene: .
CDR3aa: ASSLGTSSGSRTGELF

abundance: .
j_gene: TRBJ2-7
v_gene: TRBV30
d_gene: .
CDR3aa: AWRGTSNTYEQY

abundance: .
j_gene: TRBJ2-7
v_gene: TRBV18
d_gene: TRBD2
CDR3aa: ASSPPGLAGAYEQY

abundance: .
j_gene: TRBJ2-5
v_gene: TRBV1
d_gene: .
CDR3aa: TSSVKDRGGTERQETQY

abundance: .
j_gene: TRBJ2-7
v_gene: TRBV2
d_gene: TRBD1
CDR3aa: ASSTGQVSYEQY

abundance: .
j_gene: TRBJ2-1
v_gene: TRBV28
d_gene: TRBD2
CDR3aa: ASSQQSGSSSYNEQF

abundance: once
j_gene: TRBJ2-5
v_gene: TRBV19
d_gene: .
CDR3aa: ASSFGKGVPSETQY